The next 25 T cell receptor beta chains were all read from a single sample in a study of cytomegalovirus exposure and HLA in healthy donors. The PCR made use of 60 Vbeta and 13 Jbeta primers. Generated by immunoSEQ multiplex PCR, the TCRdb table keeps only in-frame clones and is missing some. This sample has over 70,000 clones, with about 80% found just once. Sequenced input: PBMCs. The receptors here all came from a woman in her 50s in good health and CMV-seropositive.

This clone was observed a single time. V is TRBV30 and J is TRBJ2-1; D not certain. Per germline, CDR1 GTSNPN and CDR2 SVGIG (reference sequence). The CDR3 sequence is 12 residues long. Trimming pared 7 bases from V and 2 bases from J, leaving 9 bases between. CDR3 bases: TGTGCCTCCGGTTCTACCTACAATGAGCAGTTCTTC. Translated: CASGSTYNEQFF.

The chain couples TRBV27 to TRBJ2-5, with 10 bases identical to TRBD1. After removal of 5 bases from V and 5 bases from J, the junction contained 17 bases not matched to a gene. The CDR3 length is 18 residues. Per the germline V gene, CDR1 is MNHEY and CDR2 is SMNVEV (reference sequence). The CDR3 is CASSLSSRRGQGQETQYF. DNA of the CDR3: TGTGCCAGCAGTCTCTCTTCCCGCCGGGGACAGGGGCAGGAGACCCAGTACTTC.

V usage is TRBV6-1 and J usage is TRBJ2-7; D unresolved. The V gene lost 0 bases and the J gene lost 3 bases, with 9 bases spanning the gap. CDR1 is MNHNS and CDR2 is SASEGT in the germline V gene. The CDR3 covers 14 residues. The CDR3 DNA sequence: TGTGCCAGCAGTGAAGCGCCAGGTGGCTACGAGCAGTACTTC. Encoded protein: CASSEAPGGYEQYF.

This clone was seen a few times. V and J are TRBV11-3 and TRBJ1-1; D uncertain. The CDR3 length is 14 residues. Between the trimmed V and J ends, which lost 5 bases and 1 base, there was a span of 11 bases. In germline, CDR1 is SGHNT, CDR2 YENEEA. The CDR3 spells CASSISSSNTEAFF. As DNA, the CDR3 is TGTGCCAGCAGCATAAGTAGCTCGAACACTGAAGCTTTCTTT. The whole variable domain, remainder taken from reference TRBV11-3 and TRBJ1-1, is EAGVVQSPRYKIIEKKQPVAFWCNPISGHNTLYWYLQNLGQGPELLIRYENEEAVDDSQLPKDRFSAERLKGVDSTLKIQPAELGDSAVYLCASSISSSNTEAFFGQGTRLTVV.

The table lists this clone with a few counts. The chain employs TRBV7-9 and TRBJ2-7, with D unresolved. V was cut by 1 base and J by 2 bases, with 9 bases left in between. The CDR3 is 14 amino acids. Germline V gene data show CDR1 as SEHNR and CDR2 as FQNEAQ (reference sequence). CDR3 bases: TGTGCCAGCAGCTTAGATGAGGTTCCCTACGAGCAGTACGTC. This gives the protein CASSLDEVPYEQYV.

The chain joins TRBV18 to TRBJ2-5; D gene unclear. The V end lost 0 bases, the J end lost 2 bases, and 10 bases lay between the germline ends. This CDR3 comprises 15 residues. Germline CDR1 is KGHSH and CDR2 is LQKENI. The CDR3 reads CASSPPAGIQETQYF. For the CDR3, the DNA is TGTGCCAGCTCACCACCTGCAGGCATACAAGAGACCCAGTACTTC.

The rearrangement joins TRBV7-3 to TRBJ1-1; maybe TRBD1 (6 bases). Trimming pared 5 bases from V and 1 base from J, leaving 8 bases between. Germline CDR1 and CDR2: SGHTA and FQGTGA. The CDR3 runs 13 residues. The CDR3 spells CASSADRNTEAFF. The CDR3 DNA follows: TGTGCCAGCAGCGCGGACAGGAACACTGAAGCTTTCTTT.

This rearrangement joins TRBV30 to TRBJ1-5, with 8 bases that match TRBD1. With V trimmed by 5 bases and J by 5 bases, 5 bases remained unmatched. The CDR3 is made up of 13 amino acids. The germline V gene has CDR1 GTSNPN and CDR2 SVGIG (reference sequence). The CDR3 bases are TGTGCCTGGCAGACAGGGGAAGATCAGCCCCAGCATTTT. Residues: CAWQTGEDQPQHF. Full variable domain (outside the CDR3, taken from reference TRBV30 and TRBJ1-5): SQTIHQWPATLVQPVGSPLSLECTVEGTSNPNLYWYRQAAGRGLQLLFYSVGIGQISSEVPQNLSASRPQDRQFILSSKKLLLSDSGFYLCAWQTGEDQPQHFGDGTRLSIL.

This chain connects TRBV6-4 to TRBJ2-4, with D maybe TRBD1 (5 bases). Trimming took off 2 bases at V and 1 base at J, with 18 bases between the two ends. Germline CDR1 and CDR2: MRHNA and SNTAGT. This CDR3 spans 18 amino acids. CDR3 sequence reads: CASSDRGMGEEAKNIQYF. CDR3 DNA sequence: TGTGCCAGCAGTGACAGGGGAATGGGTGAGGAGGCCAAAAACATTCAGTACTTC.

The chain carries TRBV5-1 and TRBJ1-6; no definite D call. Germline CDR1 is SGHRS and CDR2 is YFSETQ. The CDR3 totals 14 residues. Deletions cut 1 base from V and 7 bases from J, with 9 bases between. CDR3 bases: TGCGCCAGCAGCTTGATGAGCGAAAATTCACCCCTCCACTTT. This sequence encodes CASSLMSENSPLHF.

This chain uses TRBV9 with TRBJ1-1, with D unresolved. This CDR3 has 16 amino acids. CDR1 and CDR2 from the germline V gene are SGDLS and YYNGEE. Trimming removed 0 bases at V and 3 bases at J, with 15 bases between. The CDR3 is CASSVGSGVGDTEAFF. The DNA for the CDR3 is TGTGCCAGCAGCGTAGGTAGCGGGGTTGGCGACACTGAAGCTTTCTTT.

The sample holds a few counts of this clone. CDR3 protein: CASSLMRTGELFF. The CDR3 DNA reads as TGTGCCAGCAGCCTCATGAGAACCGGGGAGCTGTTTTTT. The chain uses TRBV9 and TRBJ2-2; D not certain. The germline V gene encodes CDR1 SGDLS and CDR2 YYNGEE. Between the trimmed V and J ends, which lost 4 bases and 5 bases, there was a span of 9 bases. The CDR3 extends over 13 amino acids.

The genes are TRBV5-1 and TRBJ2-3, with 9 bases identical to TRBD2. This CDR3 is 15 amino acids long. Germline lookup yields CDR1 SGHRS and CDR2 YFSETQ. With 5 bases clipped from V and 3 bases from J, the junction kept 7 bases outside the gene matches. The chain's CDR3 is CASRVPGLATDTQYF. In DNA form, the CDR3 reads TGCGCCAGCAGAGTCCCGGGACTAGCAACAGATACGCAGTATTTT.

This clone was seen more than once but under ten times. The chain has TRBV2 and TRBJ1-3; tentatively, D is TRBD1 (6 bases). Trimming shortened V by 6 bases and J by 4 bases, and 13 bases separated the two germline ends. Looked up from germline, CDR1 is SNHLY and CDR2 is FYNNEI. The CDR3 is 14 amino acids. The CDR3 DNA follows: TGTGCCAGCAGGGCAGGGGAAGCAGGAAACACCATATATTTT. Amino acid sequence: CASRAGEAGNTIYF.

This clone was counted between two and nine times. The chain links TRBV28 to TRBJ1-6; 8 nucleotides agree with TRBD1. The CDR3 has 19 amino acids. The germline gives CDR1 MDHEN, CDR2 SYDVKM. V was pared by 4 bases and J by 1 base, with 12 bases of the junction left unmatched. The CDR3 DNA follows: TGTGCCAGCAGTTCAGGGGAGGGACAGGATTTTTCCTATAATTCACCCCTCCACTTT. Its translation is CASSSGEGQDFSYNSPLHF. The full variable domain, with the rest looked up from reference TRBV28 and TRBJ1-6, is DVKVTQSSRYLVKRTGEKVFLECVQDMDHENMFWYRQDPGLGLRLIYFSYDVKMKEKGDIPEGYSVSREKKERFSLILESASTNQTSMYLCASSSGEGQDFSYNSPLHFGNGTRLTVT.

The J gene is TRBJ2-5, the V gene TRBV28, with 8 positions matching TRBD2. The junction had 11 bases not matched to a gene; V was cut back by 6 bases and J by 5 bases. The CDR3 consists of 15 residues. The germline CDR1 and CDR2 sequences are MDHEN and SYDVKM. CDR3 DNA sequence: TGTGCCAGCAGCCTAAGCGGGAGAGGATTGGAGACCCAGTACTTC. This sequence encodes CASSLSGRGLETQYF.

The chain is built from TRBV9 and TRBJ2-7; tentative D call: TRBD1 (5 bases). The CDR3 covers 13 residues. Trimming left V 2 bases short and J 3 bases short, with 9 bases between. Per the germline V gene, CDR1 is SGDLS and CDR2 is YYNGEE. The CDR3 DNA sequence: TGTGCCAGCAGCGTCTCGGACAACTACGAGCAGTACTTC. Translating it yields CASSVSDNYEQYF.

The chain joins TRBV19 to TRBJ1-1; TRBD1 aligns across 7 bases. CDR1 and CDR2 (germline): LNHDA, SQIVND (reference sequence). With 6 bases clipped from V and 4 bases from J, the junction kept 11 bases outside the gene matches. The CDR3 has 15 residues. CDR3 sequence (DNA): TGTGCCAGTAGGCCCCGACAGGGATGGACCACTGAAGCTTTCTTT. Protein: CASRPRQGWTTEAFF.

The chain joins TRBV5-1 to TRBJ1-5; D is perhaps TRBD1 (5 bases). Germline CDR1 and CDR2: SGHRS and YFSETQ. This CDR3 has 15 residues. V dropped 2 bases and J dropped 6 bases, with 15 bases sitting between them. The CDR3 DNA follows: TGCGCCAGCAGCTTAACTACAGGATCAGGTCAGCCCCAGCATTTT. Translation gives CASSLTTGSGQPQHF. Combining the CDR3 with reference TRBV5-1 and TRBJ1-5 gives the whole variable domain KAGVTQTPRYLIKTRGQQVTLSCSPISGHRSVSWYQQTPGQGLQFLFEYFSETQRNKGNFPGRFSGRQFSNSRSEMNVSTLELGDSALYLCASSLTTGSGQPQHFGDGTRLSIL.

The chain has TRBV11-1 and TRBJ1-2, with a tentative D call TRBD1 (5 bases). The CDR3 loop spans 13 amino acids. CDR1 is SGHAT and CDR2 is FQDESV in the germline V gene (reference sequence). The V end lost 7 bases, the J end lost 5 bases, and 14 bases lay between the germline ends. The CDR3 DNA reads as TGTGCCAGCAACACGGGAGGGGATTATGGCTACACCTTC. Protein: CASNTGGDYGYTF. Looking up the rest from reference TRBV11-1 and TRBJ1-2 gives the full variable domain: EAEVAQSPRYKITEKSQAVAFWCDPISGHATLYWYRQILGQGPELLVQFQDESVVDDSQLPKDRFSAERLKGVDSTLKIQPAELGDSAMYLCASNTGGDYGYTFGSGTRLTVV.

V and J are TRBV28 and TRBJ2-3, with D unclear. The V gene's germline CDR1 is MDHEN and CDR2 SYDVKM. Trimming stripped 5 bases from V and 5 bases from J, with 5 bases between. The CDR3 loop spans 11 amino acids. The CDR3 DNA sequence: TGTGCCAGCAGTCCCAAAGATACGCAGTATTTT. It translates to CASSPKDTQYF.

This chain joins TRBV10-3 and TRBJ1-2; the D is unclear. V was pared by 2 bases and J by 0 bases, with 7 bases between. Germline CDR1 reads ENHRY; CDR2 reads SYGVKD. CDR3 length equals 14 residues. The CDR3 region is CAISEVATNYGYTF. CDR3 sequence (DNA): TGTGCCATCAGTGAGGTCGCGACTAACTATGGCTACACCTTC.

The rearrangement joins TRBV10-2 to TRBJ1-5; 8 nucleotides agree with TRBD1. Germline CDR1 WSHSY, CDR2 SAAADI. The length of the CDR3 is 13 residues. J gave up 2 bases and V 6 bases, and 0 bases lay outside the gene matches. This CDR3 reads CASRQGGNQPQHF. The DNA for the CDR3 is TGCGCCAGCAGACAGGGGGGCAATCAGCCCCAGCATTTT.

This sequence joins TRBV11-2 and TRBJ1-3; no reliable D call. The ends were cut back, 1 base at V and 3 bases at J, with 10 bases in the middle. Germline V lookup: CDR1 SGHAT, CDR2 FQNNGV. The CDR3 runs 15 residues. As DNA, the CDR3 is TGTGCCAGCAGCTTAGCGGGAGGTTATGGAAACACCATATATTTT. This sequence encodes CASSLAGGYGNTIYF.

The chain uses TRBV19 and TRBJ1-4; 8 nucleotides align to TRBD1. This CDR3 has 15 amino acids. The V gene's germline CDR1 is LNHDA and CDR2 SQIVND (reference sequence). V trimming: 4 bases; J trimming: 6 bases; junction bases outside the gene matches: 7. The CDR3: CASSKPTGVDEKLFF. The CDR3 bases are TGTGCCAGTAGTAAACCGACAGGGGTGGATGAAAAACTGTTTTTT.